The 25 T cell receptor beta chains given below trace back to one sample, sequenced in a study of immune heterogeneity within non-small cell lung tumors. For the TCR beta CDR3, multiplex PCR with 32 V and 13 J primers performed the amplification. TCRdb passed the multiplex PCR reads through MiXCR, listing each CDR3 protein once. The sample has 30,000 to 40,000 distinct CDR3 sequences, around 26% seen once. Bulk tumor genomic DNA was the template, and each sample received around 650 ng. During surgery, each primary tumor gave multiple biopsies spaced as far apart as possible. Curative surgery was performed on patients who had untreated, newly diagnosed non-small cell lung cancer. Sequencing was done on a sample of lung tumor tissue. All receptors come from a middle-aged man with non-small cell lung cancer.

The chain joins TRBV2 to TRBJ1-4; TRBD1 is a possible D gene (6 bases). This CDR3 contains 15 residues. Looked up from germline, CDR1 is SNHLY and CDR2 is FYNNEI. V was cut by 4 bases and J by 1 base, with 10 bases left in between. The CDR3 DNA sequence: TGTGCCAGCAGTGCCAAACAGGGAACTAATGAAAAACTGTTTTTT. Its protein is CASSAKQGTNEKLFF.

This clonotype showed up just a few times. The chain carries TRBV3-1 and TRBJ1-1; 8 nucleotides match TRBD1. There are 17 residues in the CDR3. With 3 bases clipped from V and 1 base from J, the junction kept 10 bases outside the gene matches. Germline assignment: CDR1 LGHDT and CDR2 YNNKEL (reference sequence). The CDR3 DNA follows: TGTGCCAGCAGCCAGTTATCAGGGGGCGCCCGGAACACTGAAGCTTTCTTT. This gives the protein CASSQLSGGARNTEAFF.

This clonotype has only a few counts. V and J are TRBV5-1 and TRBJ2-5; possible D gene TRBD2, 6 bases. Deletions cut 2 bases from V and 4 bases from J, with 15 bases between. In germline, CDR1 is SGHRS, CDR2 YFSETQ. The CDR3 is made up of 15 amino acids. The CDR3 DNA sequence: TGCGCCAGCAGCTTTGGGGGGAGTCGGCGAGAGACCCAGTACTTC. This gives the protein CASSFGGSRRETQYF.

This clonotype was found many times. The chain is built from TRBV5-6 and TRBJ1-5; D is possibly TRBD1 (5 bases). V was trimmed by 1 base and J by 7 bases, leaving 27 bases between them. The V gene's germline CDR1 is SGHDT and CDR2 YYEEEE. This CDR3 region has 19 residues. The CDR3 protein is CASSLQTRVRGEGIQPQHF. Here the CDR3 DNA reads TGTGCCAGCAGCTTGCAAACCCGCGTACGTGGGGAGGGGATACAGCCCCAGCATTTT.

There are many counts of this clonotype. The chain has TRBV27 and TRBJ1-2; 7 nucleotides align to TRBD1. CDR1 is MNHEY, CDR2 SMNVEV, per germline (reference sequence). The CDR3 consists of 14 residues. V lost 7 bases, J lost 0 bases, and 5 bases stayed unmatched. The CDR3 loop is CASTPGQPNYGYTF. For the CDR3, the DNA is TGTGCCAGCACCCCGGGACAGCCTAACTATGGCTACACCTTC.

This clonotype was seen only a few times. This chain joins TRBV7-8 and TRBJ2-7; 8 bases line up with TRBD2. The CDR3 is made up of 16 amino acids. V shed 6 bases, J shed 4 bases, and the junction held 14 bases outside the gene matches. Germline CDR1 SGHVS, CDR2 FQNEAQ. In nucleotides, the CDR3 is TGTGCCAGCAGGGCCCCGGGGAGCGGGAGTTCATACGAGCAGTACTTC. It specifies CASRAPGSGSSYEQYF.

In this sample, this clonotype is medium-sized. The chain has TRBV7-2 and TRBJ2-3; perhaps TRBD2 as D (6 bases). CDR1 SGHTA and CDR2 FQGNSA come from the germline V gene. V lost 1 base to trimming and J lost 6 bases, with 14 bases between them. The CDR3 loop spans 15 amino acids. In DNA form, the CDR3 reads TGTGCCAGCAGCTTAGACCCGGGAGCGCAGGATACGCAGTATTTT. It specifies CASSLDPGAQDTQYF.

This clonotype was observed once. A read error may produce the germline difference seen at one junction end. This chain connects TRBV4-1 to TRBJ2-2, with D possibly matching TRBD2 (5 bases). This CDR3 is 17 amino acids long. Germline loops: CDR1 MGHRA, CDR2 YSYEKL. The CDR3 is CASSQGDFRENTGQLFF. DNA for the CDR3: TGCGCCAGCAGCCAAGGAGATTTTAGGGAGAACACCGGGCAGCTGTTTTTT.

Comment on this clonotype: A much larger clone differs from this one at a single base, so this may be a read error. This sequence joins TRBV11-3 and TRBJ1-5; possible D gene TRBD1, 5 bases. This CDR3 contains 13 residues. CDR1 and CDR2 (germline): SGHNT, YENEEA. CDR3 in amino acids: CASSMGGNRPQHF. DNA for the CDR3: TGTGCCAGCAGCATGGGGGGGAATCGGCCCCAGCATTTT.

This clonotype was observed at least ten times. The gene calls are TRBV19 and TRBJ1-2, with D tentatively TRBD1 (6 bases). Trimming shortened V by 7 bases and J by 5 bases, and 14 bases separated the two germline ends. Germline V lookup: CDR1 LNHDA, CDR2 SQIVND (reference sequence). This CDR3 comprises 13 residues. The CDR3 spells CASTLGRGYGYTF. CDR3 nucleotides: TGTGCCAGTACCTTGGGCAGGGGTTATGGCTACACCTTC.

The V and J genes are TRBV20-1 and TRBJ1-2; TRBD1 matches 7 bases. The V gene end was trimmed by 3 bases and the J gene end by 8 bases; junction bases not matched to a gene: 9. The CDR3 extends over 13 amino acids. Germline V gene lookup returns CDR1 DFQATT and CDR2 SNEGSKA (reference sequence). The CDR3 nucleotides are TGCAGTGCTAGGAGTCGACAGGGCTGGGGCTACACCTTC. Protein: CSARSRQGWGYTF.

At least ten counts were recorded for this clonotype. The rearrangement uses TRBV12-3 or TRBV12-4 and TRBJ1-1; D is ambiguous. Trimming took 0 bases from V and 1 from J, leaving 6 bases between them. The CDR3 contains 14 residues. The CDR3 reads CASSLAGSNTEAFF. CDR3 DNA: TGTGCCAGCAGTTTAGCAGGGTCGAACACTGAAGCTTTCTTT.

As regards this clonotype: A read error may produce the germline difference seen at one junction end. V is TRBV7-9 and J is TRBJ2-2; 11 positions match TRBD2. The CDR3 consists of 15 residues. Germline-derived CDR1 and CDR2 are SEHNR and FQNEAQ (reference sequence). The chain's CDR3 is CDSSFSSGRTGELFF. CDR3 nucleotides: TGTGACAGCAGCTTTTCTAGCGGGAGGACTGGGGAGCTGTTTTTT. Variable domain in full (rest from reference TRBV7-9 and TRBJ2-2): DTGVSQNPRHKITKRGQNVTFRCDPISEHNRLYWYRQTLGQGPEFLTYFQNEAQLEKSRLLSDRFSAERPKGSFSTLEIQRTEQGDSAMYLCDSSFSSGRTGELFFGEGSRLTVL.

This clonotype ranks as medium-sized (0.01 to 0.1%). The CDR3 nucleotides are TGTGCCAGTAGTATACAGGGAACGGGTGGAAACACCATATATTTT. Translated, it gives CASSIQGTGGNTIYF. V usage is TRBV19 and J usage is TRBJ1-3; maybe TRBD1 (5 bases). Trimming stripped 2 bases from V and 3 bases from J, with 11 bases between. The germline gives CDR1 LNHDA, CDR2 SQIVND (reference sequence). CDR3 length equals 15 residues.

On this clonotype: A much larger clone lies a single base off, so this may be a read error. The J gene is TRBJ1-2, the V gene TRBV9, with a possible D match to TRBD1 (6 bases). The germline V gene has CDR1 SGDLS and CDR2 YYNGEE. Deletions cut 8 bases from V and 5 bases from J, with 13 bases between. The CDR3 loop spans 12 amino acids. CDR3: CARSQTGYGYTF. The DNA of the CDR3 is TGTGCCAGAAGCCAGACAGGATATGGCTACACCTTC.

About this clonotype: A junction boundary mismatches the germline segment, possibly from a read error. This sequence joins TRBV19 and TRBJ2-6; D gene unclear. Germline lookup yields CDR1 LNHDA and CDR2 SQIVND (reference sequence). The CDR3 runs 14 residues. In nucleotides, the CDR3 is TGTGCCAGTAGTGAGCCCTCTTGGGCCAACGTCCTGACTTTC. Its protein is CASSEPSWANVLTF.

The chain is built from TRBV3-1 and TRBJ1-2; D not certain. There are 14 residues in the CDR3. Trimming shortened V by 4 bases and J by 3 bases, and 12 bases separated the two germline ends. CDR1 LGHDT and CDR2 YNNKEL come from the germline V gene (reference sequence). Here the CDR3 reads CASSLADGYYGYTF. CDR3 DNA sequence: TGTGCCAGCAGCCTCGCCGACGGATACTATGGCTACACCTTC.

This clonotype has more than one count but fewer than ten. The V call is TRBV5-8, the J call TRBJ2-3; D ambiguous. The CDR3 totals 15 residues. Per germline, CDR1 SGHTS and CDR2 YDEGEE. V was trimmed by 0 bases and J by 2 bases, leaving 10 bases between them. CDR3 residues: CASSLAHGLTDTQYF. Written as DNA, the CDR3 is TGTGCCAGCAGCTTGGCCCATGGGCTCACAGATACGCAGTATTTT.

The CDR3 sequence is CASSPAAGVGNTIYF. Written as DNA, the CDR3 is TGTGCCAGCAGCCCGGCGGCAGGGGTTGGAAACACCATATATTTT. V and J are TRBV5-6 and TRBJ1-3, with a possible D match to TRBD1 (6 bases). Looked up from germline, CDR1 is SGHDT and CDR2 is YYEEEE. The V end was cut by 4 bases, the J end by 3 bases, with 14 bases between. The CDR3 spans 15 residues.

This clonotype was seen a single time. The rearrangement links TRBV5-4 to TRBJ2-2; perhaps TRBD2 as D (6 bases). Per germline, CDR1 SGHNT and CDR2 YYREEE (reference sequence). This CDR3 has 16 residues. V was clipped by 0 bases and J by 6 bases, with 15 bases between them. The CDR3 is CASSLVAGSGAGELFF. CDR3 nucleotide sequence: TGTGCCAGCAGCTTGGTTGCCGGGAGTGGTGCCGGGGAGCTGTTTTTT.

This clonotype has at least ten counts. The genes are TRBV12-3 or TRBV12-4 and TRBJ1-3; D call uncertain. The V gene lost 2 bases and the J gene lost 3 bases, with 5 bases spanning the gap. This CDR3 has 13 residues. CDR3 bases: TGTGCCAGCAGTTTAAACTTTGGAAACACCATATATTTT. It is translated as CASSLNFGNTIYF.

A note on this clonotype: It may be a read error: a sequence one base away is much more abundant. This sequence joins TRBV7-9 and TRBJ1-5; D gene uncertain. Trimming pared 1 base from V and 2 bases from J, leaving 12 bases between. The germline CDR1 and CDR2 sequences are SEHNR and FQNEAQ (reference sequence). This CDR3 is 16 amino acids long. This chain's CDR3 is CASSLEHFEGNQPQHF. The CDR3 bases are TGTGCCAGCAGCTTAGAACATTTTGAAGGCAATCAGCCCCAGCATTTT.

On this clonotype itself: Given a much more abundant clone one base away, this may be a read error. This chain connects TRBV5-1 to TRBJ1-1; TRBD1 agrees at 8 bases. Germline assignment: CDR1 SGHRS and CDR2 YFSETQ. The CDR3 extends over 14 amino acids. This CDR3 is CASSSGQENNEAFF. CDR3 sequence (DNA): TGCGCCAGCAGCTCGGGACAGGAGAACAATGAAGCTTTCTTT.

This clonotype has more than one count but fewer than ten. V usage is TRBV7-9 and J usage is TRBJ1-5; the D gene is possibly TRBD1 (5 bases). The V gene's germline CDR1 is SEHNR and CDR2 FQNEAQ (reference sequence). CDR3 size: 15 residues. Trimming pared 3 bases from V and 5 bases from J, leaving 14 bases between. The CDR3: CASSFGRDSDQPQHF. The DNA for the CDR3 is TGTGCCAGCAGCTTCGGAAGGGACTCAGATCAGCCCCAGCATTTT.

As for this clonotype: This sequence may be a read error, since a much larger clone differs from it by one base. V and J are TRBV7-2 and TRBJ1-2; D is unclear. Germline loops: CDR1 SGHTA, CDR2 FQGNSA. There are 13 residues in the CDR3. The germline V and J ends were trimmed by 5 bases and 5 bases, with 12 bases remaining between them. DNA of the CDR3: TGTGCCAGCAGCCCGGAACGAAGGTATGGCTACACCTTC. Its protein is CASSPERRYGYTF.